The 22 T cell receptor beta chains reported below all come from one sample, sequenced in a study of human T cells and chemical hapten exposure. The time point: healthy volunteer bleed at 2 weeks. Blood, whole and unfractionated, served as the source for total RNA extraction. TCRdb ran MiXCR on the RACE reads and lists one entry per CDR3 protein. The sample has tens of thousands of distinct CDR3 sequences, about 3.9% seen once. Sequencing was carried out using whole blood. These receptors came from a female donor in good health. Some clones in this sample may be carry-over from other donors' samples.

This clonotype appeared a few times. The rearrangement links TRBV6-6 to TRBJ1-6; tentative D call: TRBD1 (6 bases). The CDR3 sequence is 17 residues long. With 0 bases removed from V and 6 bases from J, the gap between germline ends came to 15 bases. Germline CDR1 MNHNY, CDR2 SVGAGI (reference sequence). The chain's CDR3 is CASSYSAGEGGNSPLHF. Written as DNA, the CDR3 is TGTGCCAGCAGTTACTCCGCAGGGGAAGGGGGTAATTCACCCCTCCACTTT.

This rearrangement joins TRBV6-2 or TRBV6-3 to TRBJ2-3; tentative D call: TRBD2 (5 bases). CDR1 and CDR2 from the germline V gene are MNHEY and SVGEGT. Trimming removed 0 bases at V and 2 bases at J, with 12 bases between. CDR3 size: 16 residues. The CDR3 nucleotides read TGTGCCAGCAGTTACTCGCTAGCTACCACCACAGATACGCAGTATTTT. Translation gives CASSYSLATTTDTQYF.

In its sample, this clonotype was seen many times. The CDR3 reads CSVAGGGRDFSTDTQYF. The CDR3 DNA sequence: TGCAGCGTGGCCGGGGGTGGACGAGACTTCTCCACAGATACGCAGTATTTT. The gene calls are TRBV29-1 and TRBJ2-3; D may be TRBD2 (6 bases). The germline V and J ends were trimmed by 6 bases and 2 bases, with 24 bases remaining between them. The germline V gene encodes CDR1 SQVTM and CDR2 ANQGSEA. The CDR3 totals 17 residues.

This clonotype showed up many times. V and J are TRBV4-3 and TRBJ1-4; the D gene is possibly TRBD1 (5 bases). Germline assignment: CDR1 LGHNA and CDR2 YSLEER. V was pared by 0 bases and J by 4 bases, with 9 bases between. The CDR3 length is 15 residues. CDR3 nucleotide sequence: TGCGCCAGCAGCCAAGATTCAGGGATTAATGAAAAACTGTTTTTT. Its translation is CASSQDSGINEKLFF.

In this sample, this clonotype turned up many times. CDR3 amino acids: CASTDLGQGTYGYTF. The DNA for the CDR3 is TGTGCCAGCACCGATTTAGGACAGGGTACCTATGGCTACACCTTC. The chain recombines TRBV6-5 with TRBJ1-2; 8 positions match TRBD1. The CDR3 consists of 15 residues. Losses at the gene ends were 7 bases for V and 4 bases for J; bases not matched to a gene: 11. The germline CDR1 and CDR2 sequences are MNHEY and SVGAGI.

The chain employs TRBV6-2 or TRBV6-3 and TRBJ1-1; D gene ambiguous. Germline assignment: CDR1 MNHEY and CDR2 SVGEGT. CDR3 length equals 14 residues. V lost 3 bases and J 2 bases, leaving 10 bases between the germline ends. The CDR3 sequence: CASSYQIRNTEAFF. CDR3 bases: TGTGCCAGCAGTTATCAGATCCGAAACACTGAAGCTTTCTTT.

The V call is TRBV7-3, the J call TRBJ2-5; D ambiguous. The CDR3 loop spans 13 amino acids. Germline lookup yields CDR1 SGHTA and CDR2 FQGTGA. The V end lost 3 bases, the J end lost 5 bases, and 10 bases lay between the germline ends. This CDR3 reads CASSLMGSETQYF. CDR3 nucleotides: TGTGCCAGCAGCTTGATGGGTAGTGAGACCCAGTACTTC.

This clonotype was picked up many times. The chain carries TRBV5-6 and TRBJ2-3; D is possibly TRBD2 (5 bases). The germline V and J ends were trimmed by 0 bases and 2 bases, with 7 bases remaining between them. The germline CDR1 and CDR2 sequences are SGHDT and YYEEEE. The CDR3 loop spans 14 amino acids. As DNA, the CDR3 is TGTGCCAGCAGCTTGGCGGGGTTCACAGATACGCAGTATTTT. As protein: CASSLAGFTDTQYF.

The chain joins TRBV29-1 to TRBJ1-1; 7 positions agree with TRBD1. In germline, CDR1 is SQVTM, CDR2 ANQGSEA. The CDR3 is 14 residues long. After removal of 4 bases from V and 5 bases from J, the junction contained 10 bases not matched to a gene. CDR3 loop: CSVAMTGKGTEAFF. For the CDR3, the DNA is TGCAGCGTTGCAATGACAGGGAAGGGAACTGAAGCTTTCTTT.

This clonotype was detected ten times or more. This chain joins TRBV12-3 or TRBV12-4 and TRBJ1-5; D remains unclear. The CDR3 totals 19 residues. The germline V and J ends were trimmed by 4 bases and 7 bases, with 29 bases remaining between them. CDR3 region: CASSSIRALGGLSVQPQHF. CDR3 DNA sequence: TGTGCCAGCAGTTCCATTCGAGCCCTCGGAGGTCTATCGGTACAGCCCCAGCATTTT.

Ten or more counts support this clonotype. In DNA form, the CDR3 reads TGTGCCAGCAGGGGGGTAGGGACAGAAATCTACGAGCAGTACTTC. Amino acid sequence: CASRGVGTEIYEQYF. The rearrangement uses TRBV12-3 or TRBV12-4 and TRBJ2-7; 7 bases map to TRBD1. The junction had 11 bases not matched to a gene; V was cut back by 6 bases and J by 3 bases. The CDR3 is made up of 15 amino acids.

This clonotype occurred many times. The chain uses TRBV20-1 and TRBJ1-5; D is undetermined. This CDR3 region has 13 residues. Between the trimmed V and J ends, which lost 3 bases and 3 bases, there was a span of 9 bases. The germline CDR1 and CDR2 sequences are DFQATT and SNEGSKA (reference sequence). This chain's CDR3 is CSASPRPNQPQHF. The CDR3 DNA is TGCAGTGCTAGCCCTCGCCCCAATCAGCCCCAGCATTTT.

This clonotype turned up a few times. The chain uses TRBV28 and TRBJ2-5; 7 nucleotides match TRBD2. The CDR3 contains 15 residues. Germline V gene sequence: CDR1 MDHEN, CDR2 SYDVKM. J lost 4 bases, V lost 2 bases, and 7 bases had no gene match. CDR3: CASSLPGRGRETQYF. The CDR3 region has the DNA TGTGCCAGCAGTTTACCTGGGCGGGGGAGAGAGACCCAGTACTTC. The entire variable domain, with the rest obtained from reference TRBV28 and TRBJ2-5, is as follows: DVKVTQSSRYLVKRTGEKVFLECVQDMDHENMFWYRQDPGLGLRLIYFSYDVKMKEKGDIPEGYSVSREKKERFSLILESASTNQTSMYLCASSLPGRGRETQYFGPGTRLLVL.

This clonotype showed up many times. The chain has TRBV6-5 and TRBJ2-2, with 9 positions matching TRBD1. Germline CDR1 is MNHEY and CDR2 is SVGAGI. V lost 2 bases and J lost 4; bases outside the gene matches: 8. This CDR3 has 17 residues. This CDR3 is CASSYRRDRVFTGELFF. The CDR3 region has the DNA TGTGCCAGCAGTTACCGCCGGGACAGGGTATTCACCGGGGAGCTGTTTTTT.

This clonotype showed up many times. V gene TRBV14 combines with J gene TRBJ2-3, with TRBD2 matching 7 bases. The ends lost 1 base at V and 0 bases at J; junction bases unmatched: 1. There are 15 residues in the CDR3. Germline V gene lookup returns CDR1 SGHDN and CDR2 FVKESK. This chain's CDR3 is CASSQGLASTDTQYF. CDR3 DNA sequence: TGTGCCAGCAGCCAAGGACTAGCCAGCACAGATACGCAGTATTTT.

This clonotype was recorded many times. The chain recombines TRBV4-2 with TRBJ2-7; no reliable D call. Germline CDR1 LGHNA, CDR2 YNFKEQ. This CDR3 contains 15 residues. Trimming removed 4 bases at V and 3 bases at J, with 16 bases between. In nucleotides, the CDR3 is TGTGCCAGCAGCCGGCTCGCAGATGGCAACTACGAGCAGTACTTC. Translated, it gives CASSRLADGNYEQYF.

This clonotype showed up many times. The rearrangement joins TRBV7-2 to TRBJ1-1; D not certain. CDR3 length: 14 residues. Trimming took off 6 bases at V and 1 base at J, with 12 bases between the two ends. Germline CDR1 reads SGHTA; CDR2 reads FQGNSA. CDR3 protein: CASRPDVQNTEAFF. The CDR3 nucleotides read TGTGCCAGCAGACCGGACGTGCAGAACACTGAAGCTTTCTTT.

This clonotype was observed a few times. The rearrangement joins TRBV19 to TRBJ2-1; D remains unclear. CDR3 length equals 14 residues. In germline, CDR1 is LNHDA, CDR2 SQIVND (reference sequence). V was clipped by 3 bases and J by 5 bases, with 11 bases between them. For the CDR3, the DNA is TGTGCCAGTAGTATCCTTACCACCGACAATGAGCAGTTCTTC. It translates to CASSILTTDNEQFF. The whole variable domain, remainder taken from reference TRBV19 and TRBJ2-1, is DGGITQSPKYLFRKEGQNVTLSCEQNLNHDAMYWYRQDPGQGLRLIYYSQIVNDFQKGDIAEGYSVSREKKESFPLTVTSAQKNPTAFYLCASSILTTDNEQFFGPGTRLTVL.

This clonotype was picked up many times. The chain carries TRBV11-3 and TRBJ1-2; 9 nucleotides agree with TRBD1. The CDR3 has 16 amino acids. Germline CDR1 SGHNT, CDR2 YENEEA. Trimming took 1 base from V and 7 from J; bases not matched to a gene: 10. CDR3 nucleotides: TGTGCCAGCAGCTTAGGTGGATCGGGACAGGGTAGTGGCTACACCTTC. It yields the protein CASSLGGSGQGSGYTF.

This clonotype was found many times. The chain joins TRBV30 to TRBJ1-6, with TRBD1 as a possible D gene (5 bases). CDR3 length: 14 residues. The germline gives CDR1 GTSNPN, CDR2 SVGIG (reference sequence). V lost 0 bases, J lost 10 bases, and 13 bases lay in between. CDR3 sequence reads: CAWSVMAGRSPLHF. In nucleotides, the CDR3 is TGTGCCTGGAGTGTTATGGCAGGGCGGTCACCCCTCCACTTT. Complete variable domain (other parts from reference TRBV30 and TRBJ1-6): SQTIHQWPATLVQPVGSPLSLECTVEGTSNPNLYWYRQAAGRGLQLLFYSVGIGQISSEVPQNLSASRPQDRQFILSSKKLLLSDSGFYLCAWSVMAGRSPLHFGNGTRLTVT.

The chain recombines TRBV12-2 with TRBJ1-1; TRBD1 is the table's D call, not checked against the DNA. TRBV12-2 is given as a pseudogene. This CDR3 comprises 18 residues. The CDR3 DNA is TGTGCAAGTCGCTTAGCGTCGGCAACAGGGGGCTTCGACACTGAAGCTTTCTTT. This translates into CASRLASATGGFDTEAFF.

V and J are TRBV19 and TRBJ2-7, with 8 bases matching TRBD2. CDR1 LNHDA and CDR2 SQIVND come from the germline V gene (reference sequence). The trim removed 4 bases at V and 3 bases at J, leaving 5 bases unmatched. The CDR3 totals 14 residues. CDR3 in DNA: TGTGCCAGTAGTAGACGGGGGGGTTTCTACGAGCAGTACTTC. It encodes CASSRRGGFYEQYF.